These 8 T cell receptor beta chains were all obtained from the same sample, sequenced in a study of shared clonotypes between healthy human individuals. Profiling relied on immunoSEQ multiplex PCR, and the TCRdb table lists in-frame clones only, not all of them. The table shows about 1.5 million clones, with roughly 98% occurring only once. The sample taken for sequencing was naive CD4+ T cells sorted from blood. Subset of the sample: CD45RA+ positively selected. The receptors were gathered from a man under 40 in good health.

The V gene is TRBV4-1, the J gene TRBJ2-7; D is undetermined. Deletions cut 4 bases from V and 2 bases from J, with 18 bases between. This CDR3 contains 16 residues. Per the germline V gene, CDR1 is MGHRA and CDR2 is YSYEKL. The CDR3, as DNA: TGCGCCAGCAGCCCCTCCCGTGGTAGCCTCCCCTACGAGCAGTACTTC. It translates to CASSPSRGSLPYEQYF.

This sequence joins TRBV5-5 and TRBJ2-5, with 10 positions matching TRBD1. The CDR3 extends over 16 amino acids. Germline values: CDR1 SGHKS, CDR2 YYEKEE (reference sequence). With 3 bases clipped from V and 4 bases from J, the junction kept 9 bases outside the gene matches. The CDR3 sequence is CASSSHDRGPRETQYF. CDR3 sequence (DNA): TGTGCCAGCAGCTCCCATGACAGGGGGCCTAGAGAGACCCAGTACTTC.

The genes are TRBV11-2 and TRBJ2-7; unclear D gene. The CDR3 is 15 amino acids. V lost 1 base to trimming and J lost 0 bases, with 10 bases between them. The germline CDR1 and CDR2 sequences are SGHAT and FQNNGV. The CDR3 loop reads CASSLVTGTSYEQYF. CDR3 in DNA: TGTGCCAGCAGCTTAGTTACCGGTACCTCCTACGAGCAGTACTTC. The whole variable domain, filled in from reference TRBV11-2 and TRBJ2-7, reads EAGVAQSPRYKIIEKRQSVAFWCNPISGHATLYWYQQILGQGPKLLIQFQNNGVVDDSQLPKDRFSAERLKGVDSTLKIQPAKLEDSAVYLCASSLVTGTSYEQYFGPGTRLTVT.

This chain joins TRBV7-6 and TRBJ1-2, with a possible D match to TRBD1 (5 bases). Germline V gene sequence: CDR1 SGHVS, CDR2 FNYEAQ. This CDR3 region has 12 residues. Trimming cost V 6 bases and J 6 bases, with 11 bases left between them. Here the CDR3 reads CASRGREDGYTF. CDR3 bases: TGTGCCAGCAGGGGCAGGGAGGATGGCTACACCTTC.

The DNA for the CDR3 is TGTGCCACCCTAAGGGCGGGCGGCACAGATACGCAGTATTTT. Residues: CATLRAGGTDTQYF. The V gene is TRBV6-5, the J gene TRBJ2-3, with D possibly matching TRBD2 (5 bases). V was clipped by 10 bases and J by 1 base, with 15 bases between them. CDR1 MNHEY and CDR2 SVGAGI come from the germline V gene. This CDR3 contains 14 residues.

This sequence joins TRBV10-1 and TRBJ2-1, with 8 bases matching TRBD2. The CDR3 runs 15 residues. J lost 1 base, V lost 2 bases, and 1 base had no gene match. Per germline, CDR1 WNHNN and CDR2 SYGVQD (reference sequence). CDR3 sequence: CASSETSGSYNEQFF. The CDR3 DNA reads TGCGCCAGCAGTGAGACTAGCGGATCCTACAATGAGCAGTTCTTC.

Notes on this clone: The same CDR3 arises from other DNA sequences in this sample as well. This chain uses TRBV2 with TRBJ1-5; 7 bases agree with TRBD1. The V and J ends lost 5 bases and 2 bases, in that order; junction bases with no gene match: 3. This CDR3 is 14 amino acids long. Germline V gene sequence: CDR1 SNHLY, CDR2 FYNNEI. The CDR3 sequence is CASSQDRRNQPQHF. In nucleotides, the CDR3 is TGTGCCAGCAGTCAGGACAGGCGCAATCAGCCCCAGCATTTT.

The chain employs TRBV6-1 and TRBJ2-7; 7 bases are a match to TRBD2. Germline values: CDR1 MNHNS, CDR2 SASEGT. The CDR3 runs to 15 residues. V shed 4 bases, J shed 4 bases, and the junction held 10 bases outside the gene matches. The CDR3 reads CASSGGLAGEYEQYF. Written as DNA, the CDR3 is TGTGCCAGCAGTGGAGGCCTTGCGGGAGAGTACGAGCAGTACTTC.